The 27 T cell receptor beta chains presented below share a single source sample, sequenced in a study of CD8+ T cells in alopecia areata. Sample treatment: oral pan-JAK inhibitor, 5-10 mg twice daily. TCR sequencing used cDNA made by reverse transcription of extracted RNA. Profiled with immunoSEQ multiplex PCR; TCRdb holds only in-frame clones, not every one. The sample records 150,000 to 200,000 clones, under 60% being singletons. Here the sequenced sample was CD8+ T cells sorted from blood, taken at week 24, from a patient treated with tofacitinib. The receptors were gathered from a human donor with alopecia areata.

The table lists this clone with a count of one. The chain carries TRBV2 and TRBJ1-1; 7 bases fit TRBD1. This CDR3 has 15 amino acids. V lost 8 bases and J lost 5; bases outside the gene matches: 14. Looked up from germline, CDR1 is SNHLY and CDR2 is FYNNEI. The CDR3 is CASGSWLQGQTEAFF. CDR3 in DNA: TGTGCCAGCGGCTCGTGGTTACAGGGGCAAACTGAAGCTTTCTTT.

This clone was detected once. This same CDR3 is encoded by further DNA sequences in the sample. This chain links TRBV13 with TRBJ2-7; TRBD1 or TRBD2 may be the D gene (5 bases each). Germline lookup yields CDR1 PRHDT and CDR2 FYEKMQ (reference sequence). Trimming stripped 5 bases from V and 1 base from J, with 9 bases between. The CDR3 covers 13 residues. CDR3 region: CASSPGRSYEQYF. In DNA form, the CDR3 reads TGTGCCAGCAGCCCGGGACGGTCCTACGAGCAGTACTTC.

This clone came up once. This chain joins TRBV6-1 and TRBJ2-7, with D possibly called TRBD1 or TRBD2 (6 bases each). Per the germline V gene, CDR1 is MNHNS and CDR2 is SASEGT. The length of the CDR3 is 14 residues. V was trimmed by 7 bases and J by 4 bases, leaving 17 bases between them. CDR3 sequence: CASTYEQGRYEQYF. CDR3 nucleotide sequence: TGTGCCAGCACCTATGAGCAGGGGAGGTACGAGCAGTACTTC.

This clone was seen more than once but under ten times. The chain combines TRBV5-6 with TRBJ2-4; D is possibly TRBD1 (6 bases). Germline V gene lookup returns CDR1 SGHDT and CDR2 YYEEEE. CDR3 length: 16 residues. V gave up 4 bases and J gave up 0 bases, with 14 bases separating them. The CDR3 DNA is TGTGCCAGCAGCCCCATTACAGGGCTAGCCAAAAACATTCAGTACTTC. This codes for CASSPITGLAKNIQYF.

This clone came up a few times. The chain links TRBV15 to TRBJ1-5; D is possibly TRBD1 (6 bases). The germline CDR1 and CDR2 sequences are LNHNV and YYDKDF (reference sequence). Between the trimmed V and J ends, which lost 0 bases and 7 bases, there was a span of 13 bases. CDR3 length equals 15 residues. The CDR3 sequence is CATSRDRGGAQPQHF. The CDR3 DNA reads as TGTGCCACCAGCAGAGATCGGGGGGGCGCGCAGCCCCAGCATTTT.

The V call is TRBV25-1, the J call TRBJ2-5, with 7 bases that match TRBD1. V gave up 4 bases and J gave up 0 bases; unmatched junction bases: 2. The CDR3 spans 14 residues. The germline V gene encodes CDR1 MGHDK and CDR2 SYGVNS. Here the CDR3 reads CASSGRGYQETQYF. CDR3 sequence (DNA): TGTGCCAGCAGTGGCAGGGGGTACCAAGAGACCCAGTACTTC.

This sequence joins TRBV5-5 and TRBJ2-5; D not certain. The CDR3 has 11 amino acids. V was shortened by 3 bases and J by 4 bases, with 4 bases between the two germline ends. The germline V gene has CDR1 SGHKS and CDR2 YYEKEE (reference sequence). Here the CDR3 reads CASSYTETQYF. CDR3 sequence (DNA): TGTGCCAGCAGCTATACAGAGACCCAGTACTTC.

The chain recombines TRBV9 with TRBJ2-3; the match to TRBD2 covers 7 bases. The CDR3 extends over 18 amino acids. J was trimmed by 2 bases and V by 3 bases; bases with no gene match: 15. Germline assignment: CDR1 SGDLS and CDR2 YYNGEE. CDR3 residues: CASSGTRRSGTNTDTQYF. The CDR3 region has the DNA TGTGCCAGCAGCGGAACCAGACGGTCCGGGACTAACACAGATACGCAGTATTTT.

This rearrangement joins TRBV18 to TRBJ2-7, with 7 bases that match TRBD1. CDR1 is KGHSH and CDR2 is LQKENI in the germline V gene. V dropped 3 bases and J dropped 6; count of bases not matched to a gene: 11. The CDR3 is made up of 15 amino acids. The CDR3 protein is CASSPVTGQAGEQYF. CDR3 coding DNA: TGTGCCAGCTCACCTGTAACTGGACAGGCGGGCGAGCAGTACTTC.

The chain uses TRBV9 and TRBJ1-2; unclear D gene. The CDR3 length is 10 residues. The V end was cut by 7 bases, the J end by 8 bases, with 9 bases between. Germline V gene sequence: CDR1 SGDLS, CDR2 YYNGEE. The CDR3 protein is CASERGGYTF. The CDR3 bases are TGTGCCAGCGAGAGAGGCGGCTACACCTTC. Based on the CDR3 plus reference TRBV9 and TRBJ1-2, the full variable domain is DSGVTQTPKHLITATGQRVTLRCSPRSGDLSVYWYQQSLDQGLQFLIQYYNGEERAKGNILERFSAQQFPDLHSELNLSSLELGDSALYFCASERGGYTFGSGTRLTVV.

As to this clone: The sample holds other DNA sequences that translate to the same CDR3. The chain has TRBV19 and TRBJ1-1, with 9 positions matching TRBD1. The V and J ends lost 3 bases and 0 bases, in that order; junction bases with no gene match: 2. This CDR3 spans 15 amino acids. Germline V CDR1 and CDR2: LNHDA, SQIVND (reference sequence). CDR3 sequence (DNA): TGTGCCAGTAGTATGGGGACAGGGATGAACACTGAAGCTTTCTTT. This translates into CASSMGTGMNTEAFF. The variable domain in full, with the rest retrieved from reference TRBV19 and TRBJ1-1, is DGGITQSPKYLFRKEGQNVTLSCEQNLNHDAMYWYRQDPGQGLRLIYYSQIVNDFQKGDIAEGYSVSREKKESFPLTVTSAQKNPTAFYLCASSMGTGMNTEAFFGQGTRLTVV.

This sequence joins TRBV29-1 and TRBJ1-2; 7 positions match TRBD1. This CDR3 is built from 12 residues. The V gene's germline CDR1 is SQVTM and CDR2 ANQGSEA. J gave up 8 bases and V 6 bases, and 9 bases lay outside the gene matches. In DNA form, the CDR3 reads TGCAGCGTCACCACAGGGGATCTCGGCTACACCTTC. This encodes CSVTTGDLGYTF. The full variable domain, rest sourced from reference TRBV29-1 and TRBJ1-2, is SAVISQKPSRDICQRGTSLTIQCQVDSQVTMMFWYRQQPGQSLTLIATANQGSEATYESGFVIDKFPISRPNLTFSTLTVSNMSPEDSSIYLCSVTTGDLGYTFGSGTRLTVV.

V usage is TRBV2 and J usage is TRBJ1-2; D uncertain. The CDR3 consists of 10 residues. Trimming pared 7 bases from V and 7 bases from J, leaving 7 bases between. CDR1 and CDR2 (germline): SNHLY, FYNNEI. The CDR3 region has the DNA TGTGCCAGCACCACGGCTGGCTACACCTTC. It yields the protein CASTTAGYTF.

V and J are TRBV5-6 and TRBJ2-1, with TRBD2 matching over 11 bases. CDR3 size: 15 residues. The junction had 5 bases not matched to a gene; V was cut back by 6 bases and J by 3 bases. The germline V gene has CDR1 SGHDT and CDR2 YYEEEE. CDR3 in DNA: TGTGCCAGCACCGGGACTAGCGGACTCTACAATGAGCAGTTCTTC. Translated, it gives CASTGTSGLYNEQFF. Filled out from reference TRBV5-6 and TRBJ2-1, the complete variable domain reads DAGVTQSPTHLIKTRGQQVTLRCSPKSGHDTVSWYQQALGQGPQFIFQYYEEEERQRGNFPDRFSGHQFPNYSSELNVNALLLGDSALYLCASTGTSGLYNEQFFGPGTRLTVL.

The gene calls are TRBV7-9 and TRBJ2-2; D not resolved. This CDR3 contains 15 residues. V was pared by 2 bases and J by 4 bases, with 11 bases between. Per germline, CDR1 SEHNR and CDR2 FQNEAQ (reference sequence). The CDR3 loop is CASSLYGPSTGELFF. CDR3 in DNA: TGTGCCAGCAGCTTATATGGTCCCAGCACCGGGGAGCTGTTTTTT.

The chain links TRBV9 to TRBJ1-5; 7 nucleotides line up with TRBD1. V dropped 4 bases and J dropped 4; count of bases not matched to a gene: 5. Germline loops: CDR1 SGDLS, CDR2 YYNGEE. CDR3 size: 14 residues. CDR3 in amino acids: CASSSSGGNQPQHF. CDR3 DNA: TGTGCCAGCAGCTCGTCAGGGGGAAATCAGCCCCAGCATTTT.

The chain links TRBV7-9 to TRBJ1-6, with TRBD1 as a possible D gene (5 bases). This CDR3 contains 14 residues. Trimming took off 6 bases at V and 8 bases at J, with 14 bases between the two ends. Germline CDR1 and CDR2: SEHNR and FQNEAQ (reference sequence). CDR3 sequence (DNA): TGTGCCAGCAGACCGGACACCGATTATTCACCCCTCCACTTT. Amino acids: CASRPDTDYSPLHF.

The chain uses TRBV27 and TRBJ2-1, with a tentative D call TRBD2 (5 bases). CDR3 length equals 13 residues. The germline CDR1 and CDR2 sequences are MNHEY and SMNVEV (reference sequence). The germline V and J ends were trimmed by 5 bases and 1 base, with 6 bases remaining between them. The CDR3 nucleotides read TGTGCCAGCAGTCGGGGATCCTACAATGAGCAGTTCTTC. It codes for CASSRGSYNEQFF.

The chain joins TRBV15 to TRBJ2-3; the D gene is possibly TRBD1 (6 bases). Trimming removed 3 bases at V and 2 bases at J, with 12 bases between. The CDR3 extends over 15 amino acids. Germline V gene lookup returns CDR1 LNHNV and CDR2 YYDKDF (reference sequence). CDR3 amino acids: CATSRTGKYTDTQYF. The CDR3 nucleotides are TGTGCCACCAGCAGGACAGGCAAATACACAGATACGCAGTATTTT.

The rearrangement uses TRBV25-1 and TRBJ1-1; perhaps TRBD1 as D (5 bases). The CDR3 has 13 residues. Per the germline V gene, CDR1 is MGHDK and CDR2 is SYGVNS. Trimming removed 4 bases from V and 6 bases from J, with 12 bases in between. The CDR3 bases are TGTGCCAGCAGTGTCGCGGGGGGACCTGAAGCTTTCTTT. Translation gives CASSVAGGPEAFF.

V and J are TRBV27 and TRBJ2-7; D possibly uses TRBD1 or TRBD2 (5 bases each). This CDR3 spans 15 amino acids. Deletions cut 4 bases from V and 2 bases from J, with 15 bases between. Germline V lookup: CDR1 MNHEY, CDR2 SMNVEV (reference sequence). The CDR3 sequence is CASSSPVGTPYEQYF. CDR3 coding DNA: TGTGCCAGCAGTTCCCCCGTGGGGACCCCCTACGAGCAGTACTTC.

The V and J genes are TRBV5-1 and TRBJ2-2; a weak D match, TRBD2 (5 bases). Trimming pared 6 bases from V and 5 bases from J, leaving 8 bases between. The CDR3 extends over 12 amino acids. Germline loops: CDR1 SGHRS, CDR2 YFSETQ. The CDR3 sequence is CASNEGTGELFF. The CDR3 DNA is TGCGCCAGCAATGAGGGTACCGGGGAGCTGTTTTTT.

The CDR3, as DNA: TGTGCCAGCAGCGTAATGGCGGGGGGTTACAATGAGCAGTTCTTC. Protein product: CASSVMAGGYNEQFF. The chain is built from TRBV9 and TRBJ2-1, with 8 bases lining up with TRBD2. CDR3 size: 15 residues. Per the germline V gene, CDR1 is SGDLS and CDR2 is YYNGEE. With 1 base clipped from V and 4 bases from J, the junction kept 4 bases outside the gene matches. The full variable domain, with the rest looked up from reference TRBV9 and TRBJ2-1, is DSGVTQTPKHLITATGQRVTLRCSPRSGDLSVYWYQQSLDQGLQFLIQYYNGEERAKGNILERFSAQQFPDLHSELNLSSLELGDSALYFCASSVMAGGYNEQFFGPGTRLTVL.

The chain employs TRBV2 and TRBJ1-6; perhaps TRBD1 as D (6 bases). Trimming cost V 11 bases and J 7 bases, with 12 bases left between them. The CDR3 is made up of 12 amino acids. The V gene's germline CDR1 is SNHLY and CDR2 FYNNEI. CDR3 sequence: CAGSTGNSPLHF. The CDR3 nucleotides read TGTGCCGGTAGTACAGGGAATTCACCCCTCCACTTT.

This chain connects TRBV29-1 to TRBJ2-3; D remains unclear. Germline V gene lookup returns CDR1 SQVTM and CDR2 ANQGSEA. The V end lost 6 bases, the J end lost 2 bases, and 15 bases lay between the germline ends. This CDR3 has 14 amino acids. The CDR3 sequence: CSVERTDYTDTQYF. The CDR3 nucleotides are TGCAGCGTGGAGAGGACGGATTACACAGATACGCAGTATTTT.

The chain has TRBV25-1 and TRBJ2-4; TRBD2 is a possible D gene (5 bases). CDR1 is MGHDK and CDR2 is SYGVNS in the germline V gene. Trimming shortened V by 2 bases and J by 1 base, and 12 bases separated the two germline ends. The CDR3 runs to 16 residues. This CDR3 is CASSETAGSAKNIQYF. Written as DNA, the CDR3 is TGTGCCAGCAGTGAAACTGCGGGTTCGGCCAAAAACATTCAGTACTTC.

V is TRBV2 and J is TRBJ2-1; D is undetermined. Trimming stripped 5 bases from V and 7 bases from J, with 3 bases between. Per germline, CDR1 SNHLY and CDR2 FYNNEI. This CDR3 has 10 residues. The CDR3 loop is CASSLNEQFF. The DNA of the CDR3 is TGTGCCAGCAGTCTGAATGAGCAGTTCTTC.